These 32 T cell receptor beta chains were sequenced from one sample in a study of beta chain features in type 1 diabetes. The whole isolated RNA underwent reverse transcription, so sequencing captured expressed TCRB transcripts. The protocol was immunoSEQ multiplex PCR, while the TCRdb copy is restricted to in-frame clones and leaves out a portion. The sample has tens of thousands of clones, approximately 50% seen once. The sequenced material came from central memory CD4+ T cells from blood. Every receptor here comes from a woman under 30 in good health.

The gene calls are TRBV5-1 and TRBJ2-1, with 9 positions matching TRBD1. This CDR3 comprises 15 residues. V shed 0 bases and J 5 bases; nucleotides not matched to a gene: 3. Germline V lookup: CDR1 SGHRS, CDR2 YFSETQ. The CDR3 DNA reads as TGCGCCAGCAGCTTGGTGGGACAGGGCCACAATGAGCAGTTCTTC. It specifies CASSLVGQGHNEQFF. Variable domain in full (rest from reference TRBV5-1 and TRBJ2-1): KAGVTQTPRYLIKTRGQQVTLSCSPISGHRSVSWYQQTPGQGLQFLFEYFSETQRNKGNFPGRFSGRQFSNSRSEMNVSTLELGDSALYLCASSLVGQGHNEQFFGPGTRLTVL.

The gene calls are TRBV5-1 and TRBJ2-7; D may be TRBD2 (5 bases). This CDR3 region has 13 residues. The V and J ends lost 5 bases and 2 bases respectively, with 11 bases between them. The V gene's germline CDR1 is SGHRS and CDR2 YFSETQ. This CDR3 reads CASRRDGTYEQYF. CDR3 DNA: TGCGCCAGCAGAAGAGACGGGACCTACGAGCAGTACTTC.

The genes are TRBV5-1 and TRBJ2-1; tentative D call: TRBD1 (5 bases). The ends were cut back, 0 bases at V and 9 bases at J, with 16 bases in the middle. CDR1 and CDR2 (germline): SGHRS, YFSETQ. The CDR3 is 15 amino acids. The CDR3 DNA is TGCGCCAGCAGCTTGGAGCTGGGTATTCAGGGTGAGCAGTTCTTC. Its protein product is CASSLELGIQGEQFF. The full variable domain, completed using reference TRBV5-1 and TRBJ2-1, is KAGVTQTPRYLIKTRGQQVTLSCSPISGHRSVSWYQQTPGQGLQFLFEYFSETQRNKGNFPGRFSGRQFSNSRSEMNVSTLELGDSALYLCASSLELGIQGEQFFGPGTRLTVL.

The chain recombines TRBV6-1 with TRBJ1-1; tentative D call: TRBD1 (5 bases). In germline, CDR1 is MNHNS, CDR2 SASEGT. The V end lost 7 bases, the J end lost 3 bases, and 12 bases lay between the germline ends. The CDR3 has 13 amino acids. CDR3 residues: CASTDSLYTEAFF. CDR3 bases: TGTGCCAGCACCGACAGCCTTTACACTGAAGCTTTCTTT.

This clone came up a few times. The rearrangement uses TRBV13 and TRBJ2-4, with 7 bases identical to TRBD1. With V trimmed by 2 bases and J by 1 base, 2 bases remained unmatched. Germline V gives CDR1 PRHDT, CDR2 FYEKMQ (reference sequence). The CDR3 has 15 residues. The CDR3 loop reads CASSLTGVAKNIQYF. The CDR3 coding sequence is TGTGCCAGCAGCTTAACAGGGGTCGCCAAAAACATTCAGTACTTC.

This clone has just a few counts. The chain is built from TRBV9 and TRBJ2-7; weak D call: TRBD1 (5 bases). This CDR3 is 16 amino acids long. Germline CDR1 SGDLS, CDR2 YYNGEE. Trimming pared 1 base from V and 6 bases from J, leaving 20 bases between. The CDR3 loop is CASSVSAQGMFGEQYF. In DNA form, the CDR3 reads TGTGCCAGCAGCGTAAGTGCCCAGGGTATGTTTGGCGAGCAGTACTTC.

The chain joins TRBV19 to TRBJ1-2; D possibly corresponds to TRBD1 (5 bases). The CDR3 has 14 amino acids. Germline V gene data show CDR1 as LNHDA and CDR2 as SQIVND (reference sequence). With 3 bases removed from V and 4 bases from J, the gap between germline ends came to 12 bases. The CDR3 here is CASSIEQGSYGYTF. The CDR3, as DNA: TGTGCCAGTAGTATCGAGCAGGGCTCCTATGGCTACACCTTC.

The chain links TRBV7-9 to TRBJ1-3; TRBD1 matches at 7 bases. The CDR3 is 16 amino acids. V lost 7 bases to trimming and J lost 0 bases; unmatched junction nucleotides: 9. Looked up from germline, CDR1 is SEHNR and CDR2 is FQNEAQ (reference sequence). The CDR3 is CASTPPGQISGNTIYF. The CDR3 coding sequence is TGTGCCAGCACCCCCCCGGGACAGATCTCTGGAAACACCATATATTTT.

The chain employs TRBV10-3 and TRBJ1-2; the D gene is possibly TRBD1 (6 bases). Deletions cut 3 bases from V and 1 base from J, with 18 bases between. Looked up from germline, CDR1 is ENHRY and CDR2 is SYGVKD. This CDR3 is 17 amino acids long. CDR3 in amino acids: CAISDIGGQNLNYGYTF. The CDR3 nucleotides are TGTGCCATCAGTGACATTGGGGGCCAGAACCTTAACTATGGCTACACCTTC.

The V call is TRBV4-2, the J call TRBJ2-7; tentatively, D is TRBD1 (6 bases). Germline-derived CDR1 and CDR2 are LGHNA and YNFKEQ. V lost 6 bases to trimming and J lost 1 base, with 16 bases between them. CDR3 size: 15 residues. The CDR3 DNA reads as TGTGCCAGCAGACCCATACAGGGAAAGTCCTACGAGCAGTACTTC. This translates into CASRPIQGKSYEQYF.

Remarks on this clone: The conserved phenylalanine or tryptophan is not found at the CDR3 terminus, so this likely reflects a read error. The chain links TRBV5-1 to TRBJ1-1, with 8 positions matching TRBD1. This CDR3 is 15 amino acids long. From germline, CDR1 is SGHRS and CDR2 YFSETQ. With 4 bases clipped from V and 1 base from J, the junction kept 6 bases outside the gene matches. Here the CDR3 reads CASSITGTGNTEAFL. The CDR3 coding sequence is TGCGCCAGCAGCATAACCGGGACAGGGAACACTGAAGCTTTCCTT.

The chain is built from TRBV30 and TRBJ2-2; no reliable D call. Looked up from germline, CDR1 is GTSNPN and CDR2 is SVGIG (reference sequence). This CDR3 is 14 amino acids long. Trimming cost V 1 base and J 3 bases, with 9 bases left between them. Written as DNA, the CDR3 is TGTGCCTGGAGTGGGGCGTCCGACACCGGGGAGCTGTTTTTT. The encoded protein is CAWSGASDTGELFF.

This clone appeared a few times. The chain has TRBV5-1 and TRBJ1-2; no reliable D call. V lost 2 bases and J 3 bases, leaving 11 bases between the germline ends. Germline CDR1 SGHRS, CDR2 YFSETQ. The CDR3 contains 14 residues. CDR3 bases: TGCGCCAGCAGCTTCGGATCGGCGGACTATGGCTACACCTTC. Its translation is CASSFGSADYGYTF. The whole variable domain, remainder taken from reference TRBV5-1 and TRBJ1-2, is KAGVTQTPRYLIKTRGQQVTLSCSPISGHRSVSWYQQTPGQGLQFLFEYFSETQRNKGNFPGRFSGRQFSNSRSEMNVSTLELGDSALYLCASSFGSADYGYTFGSGTRLTVV.

The V gene is TRBV19, the J gene TRBJ2-1; tentative D call: TRBD2 (5 bases). V gave up 10 bases and J gave up 7 bases, with 23 bases separating them. This CDR3 has 15 amino acids. CDR1 is LNHDA, CDR2 SQIVND, per germline (reference sequence). The CDR3 loop reads CATKNSRGLANEQFF. Written as DNA, the CDR3 is TGTGCCACCAAAAATTCCCGTGGCCTAGCAAATGAGCAGTTCTTC.

V is TRBV5-1 and J is TRBJ2-2; a possible D gene is TRBD1 (6 bases). Germline V gene lookup returns CDR1 SGHRS and CDR2 YFSETQ. V gave up 1 base and J gave up 5 bases, with 12 bases separating them. This CDR3 has 15 residues. The CDR3 spells CASSLSMGATGELFF. Written as DNA, the CDR3 is TGCGCCAGCAGCTTGTCAATGGGGGCTACCGGGGAGCTGTTTTTT.

This clone appeared a few times. The J gene is TRBJ2-7, the V gene TRBV5-1, with TRBD2 matching over 8 bases. This CDR3 comprises 14 residues. CDR1 SGHRS and CDR2 YFSETQ come from the germline V gene. V trimming: 3 bases; J trimming: 5 bases; junction bases outside the gene matches: 7. CDR3 sequence: CASSSTGTRDEQYF. In DNA, the CDR3 is TGCGCCAGCAGCTCGACCGGGACTAGGGACGAGCAGTACTTC.

The chain employs TRBV7-8 and TRBJ2-7; 9 bases align to TRBD1. Trimming removed 5 bases from V and 6 bases from J; junction bases left unmatched: 8. Germline assignment: CDR1 SGHVS and CDR2 FQNEAQ. The CDR3 is 14 amino acids. CDR3 sequence reads: CASSRGQGTGEQYF. The CDR3 nucleotides are TGTGCCAGCAGCCGTGGACAGGGGACCGGCGAGCAGTACTTC.

The J gene is TRBJ2-1, the V gene TRBV5-4; 7 nucleotides align to TRBD2. CDR1 is SGHNT, CDR2 YYREEE, per germline (reference sequence). The CDR3 consists of 14 residues. V was pared by 2 bases and J by 7 bases, with 6 bases of the junction left unmatched. The CDR3 DNA follows: TGTGCCAGCAGCTTAACTAGCGCGGAAAATGAGCAGTTCTTC. Translating it yields CASSLTSAENEQFF.

The chain is built from TRBV7-9 and TRBJ2-2, with TRBD2 matching over 8 bases. The CDR3 spans 16 residues. The germline V gene encodes CDR1 SEHNR and CDR2 FQNEAQ (reference sequence). Trimming took 0 bases from V and 6 from J; bases not matched to a gene: 6. The CDR3 is CASSLASGTSAGELFF. As DNA, the CDR3 is TGTGCCAGCAGCTTAGCTAGCGGGACATCCGCCGGGGAGCTGTTTTTT.

There are a few counts of this clone. V and J are TRBV18 and TRBJ2-1, with D possibly TRBD2 on 5 matching bases. The CDR3 is 15 residues long. Trimming pared 5 bases from V and 7 bases from J, leaving 18 bases between. The germline CDR1 and CDR2 sequences are KGHSH and LQKENI. CDR3 residues: CASSDRDKLTNEQFF. Here the CDR3 DNA reads TGTGCCAGCTCAGACCGGGATAAACTTACAAATGAGCAGTTCTTC.

The chain couples TRBV19 to TRBJ1-5; D remains ambiguous. Trimming removed 6 bases at V and 2 bases at J, with 14 bases between. Per germline, CDR1 LNHDA and CDR2 SQIVND (reference sequence). This CDR3 is 15 amino acids long. CDR3 sequence reads: CASSLQMIGNQPQHF. In DNA form, the CDR3 reads TGTGCCAGTAGCCTTCAGATGATTGGCAATCAGCCCCAGCATTTT.

This clone was picked up a small number of times. The chain combines TRBV7-9 with TRBJ2-3, with 14 bases fitting TRBD2. Germline loops: CDR1 SEHNR, CDR2 FQNEAQ (reference sequence). The CDR3 extends over 18 amino acids. V shed 3 bases and J 0 bases; nucleotides not matched to a gene: 5. Written as DNA, the CDR3 is TGTGCCAGCAGCTTGGGACTAGCGGGGGCCCTTAGCACAGATACGCAGTATTTT. Protein sequence: CASSLGLAGALSTDTQYF. The full variable domain, rest sourced from reference TRBV7-9 and TRBJ2-3, is DTGVSQNPRHKITKRGQNVTFRCDPISEHNRLYWYRQTLGQGPEFLTYFQNEAQLEKSRLLSDRFSAERPKGSFSTLEIQRTEQGDSAMYLCASSLGLAGALSTDTQYFGPGTRLTVL.

The chain employs TRBV14 and TRBJ2-1; 14 nucleotides match TRBD2. Germline V gives CDR1 SGHDN, CDR2 FVKESK. The J segment lost 9 bases and the V segment lost 4 bases, leaving 20 bases of the junction unmatched. This CDR3 spans 20 amino acids. The DNA for the CDR3 is TGTGCCAGCAGCCCCCCAGACCTGGGACTAGCGGGAGTTGTTGGCGGTGAGCAGTTCTTC. This codes for CASSPPDLGLAGVVGGEQFF.

This clone was seen a few times. In nucleotides, the CDR3 is TGTGCCAGTAGTAGGCGAGGACAAGAGACCCAGTACTTC. It codes for CASSRRGQETQYF. J is TRBJ2-5 and V is TRBV19; D gene unclear. In germline, CDR1 is LNHDA, CDR2 SQIVND (reference sequence). V was clipped by 4 bases and J by 2 bases, with 8 bases between them. This CDR3 has 13 amino acids.

This clone was seen a handful of times. The chain combines TRBV30 with TRBJ1-1; D gene uncertain. Germline lookup yields CDR1 GTSNPN and CDR2 SVGIG (reference sequence). The CDR3 is 11 amino acids. Trimming cost V 3 bases and J 7 bases, with 9 bases left between them. The CDR3 DNA sequence: TGTGCCTGGAGGCGGGCCGTTGAAGCTTTCTTT. It encodes CAWRRAVEAFF.

This chain joins TRBV6-5 and TRBJ1-2; TRBD1 matches 8 bases. With 4 bases clipped from V and 3 bases from J, the junction kept 10 bases outside the gene matches. The CDR3 length is 16 residues. Per the germline V gene, CDR1 is MNHEY and CDR2 is SVGAGI. CDR3 nucleotide sequence: TGTGCCAGCAGTTCCCCTACAGGGGGATTGGACTATGGCTACACCTTC. Translated, it gives CASSSPTGGLDYGYTF.

This chain connects TRBV10-3 to TRBJ2-3, with 8 bases aligning to TRBD2. The CDR3 totals 15 residues. Germline CDR1 is ENHRY and CDR2 is SYGVKD. V shed 3 bases and J 3 bases; nucleotides not matched to a gene: 5. CDR3 coding DNA: TGTGCCATCAGTGACCCGGGAGGGAGGACAGATACGCAGTATTTT. It specifies CAISDPGGRTDTQYF.

The chain carries TRBV2 and TRBJ1-5; 10 nucleotides agree with TRBD1. This CDR3 comprises 15 residues. J lost 0 bases, V lost 6 bases, and 2 bases had no gene match. Germline-derived CDR1 and CDR2 are SNHLY and FYNNEI. For the CDR3, the DNA is TGTGCCAGCAGGGACAGGGGGAATAGCAATCAGCCCCAGCATTTT. It is translated as CASRDRGNSNQPQHF.

V is TRBV18 and J is TRBJ2-5; 7 nucleotides align to TRBD1. CDR1 is KGHSH, CDR2 LQKENI, per germline. CDR3 length equals 14 residues. V gave up 3 bases and J gave up 5 bases; unmatched junction bases: 6. The CDR3 spells CASSPNRGRETQYF. DNA for the CDR3: TGTGCCAGCTCACCGAACAGGGGCCGGGAGACCCAGTACTTC. The variable domain in full, completed from reference TRBV18 and TRBJ2-5, reads NAGVMQNPRHLVRRRGQEARLRCSPMKGHSHVYWYRQLPEEGLKFMVYLQKENIIDESGMPKERFSAEFPKEGPSILRIQQVVRGDSAAYFCASSPNRGRETQYFGPGTRLLVL.

Concerning this clone: An end of the junction differs from the germline gene, which may be a read error. The rearrangement joins TRBV11-2 to TRBJ2-7, with 7 bases lining up with TRBD1. Germline loops: CDR1 SGHAT, CDR2 FQNNGV. CDR3 length equals 16 residues. The CDR3 loop is CAGSPAADRTIHEQYF. In DNA, the CDR3 is TGTGCCGGCAGCCCGGCCGCGGACAGGACGATACACGAGCAGTACTTC. Supplemented by reference TRBV11-2 and TRBJ2-7, the full variable domain reads EAGVAQSPRYKIIEKRQSVAFWCNPISGHATLYWYQQILGQGPKLLIQFQNNGVVDDSQLPKDRFSAERLKGVDSTLKIQPAKLEDSAVYLCAGSPAADRTIHEQYFGPGTRLTVT.

This chain uses TRBV7-9 with TRBJ2-1; 8 bases fit TRBD2. The ends lost 7 bases at V and 8 bases at J; junction bases unmatched: 10. This CDR3 is 14 amino acids long. Germline CDR1 reads SEHNR; CDR2 reads FQNEAQ (reference sequence). The CDR3 loop is CASTPQTSEDEQFF. In DNA form, the CDR3 reads TGTGCCAGCACCCCACAGACTAGCGAGGATGAGCAGTTCTTC.

The chain carries TRBV7-2 and TRBJ2-2; D gene ambiguous. Trimming shortened V by 1 base and J by 1 base, and 13 bases separated the two germline ends. Looked up from germline, CDR1 is SGHTA and CDR2 is FQGNSA. The CDR3 length is 17 residues. The CDR3 nucleotides read TGTGCCAGCAGCTTAGGGATTATTGGGCAGAACACCGGGGAGCTGTTTTTT. Translation gives CASSLGIIGQNTGELFF.